This T cell receptor beta chain appears in the sequencing data of a study of STAT5B mutations in CD4+ large granular lymphocyte leukemia (dated by TCRdb to between 2021 and 2023). Context from the whole study: Among the healthy controls, the CDR3 'QG' motif was associated with a particular HLA allele. TCRbeta repertoires of CD4+ T-cell large granular lymphocyte leukemia patients were compared with those of healthy blood donors. Flow cytometry performed on FACSCanto II or FACSVerse showed that the purified fractions had more than 95% purity among lymphocytes. What the authors observed across the whole study: CD4-sorted patient repertoires appeared more clonal than healthy CD4+ repertoires, and this difference persisted after removing the putative leukemic clones. Data were not HLA-matched; higher clonality in CD4+ versus CD8+ T-LGLL could reflect the relatively small sample size. Main leukemic clonotypes were private to each patient, although less than 30% of the main leukemic clonotypes were found at low frequency in the non-leukemic repertoires of other patients. TRBV06-family usage was enriched among the top patient clones (8/27) compared with healthy controls (2/35).

A single count supports this clone. Its antigen is still unknown. Within one base of it there is no much larger clone, and no base qualities were kept. The immunoSEQ assay at survey resolution was applied to genomic DNA for sequencing of TCRbeta rearrangements. The study's processing was this. In the TCR sequencing data, the lowest productive clonotype frequency that could be detected was 2.59 x 10-5. Only productive TCRbeta rearrangements, meaning sequences that were complete and in-frame, were kept for the analyses. Clonality for each sample was calculated as Simpson clonality in the immunoSEQ Analyzer version 3.0. Clones were categorized by frequency as very rare, small, medium, large (1-20%) or hyperexpanded (>20%). Generation probabilities were estimated with OLGA 1.2.3, V-gene circos plots were generated with VDJtools, specificities were searched for in VDJdb, and CDR3 motifs were identified with GLIPH. The clones in this table, taken by TCRdb from immuneACCESS, are in-frame only. Not every clone is retained; where verified, under half of the shortfall comes from an unresolved V gene, and the cause of the rest is unknown. That table is the source of V, J and clone size, and D and trimming were worked out from the DNA. The sample table records roughly 30,000 clones; 55% to 80% of these occur just once. The biggest ten clones account for 2% of the sample.

The CDR3 starts with the cysteine, ends with the phenylalanine, and has 13 residues. This entry keeps only the CDR3 DNA: 39 bases, framed from base 1. The V and J ends are trimmed by 2 bases and 3 bases, leaving 7 bases between them. In the germline V gene, CDR1 corresponds to KGHSH and CDR2 to LQKENI. Healthy controls were roughly 37 blood donors whose buffy coats came from the Finnish Red Cross blood service. All TCR-sequenced material derived from peripheral blood: patient blood samples and healthy donor buffy coats. Ficoll-Hypaque gradient centrifugation was used to isolate peripheral blood mononuclear cells. Magnetic purification was used to isolate CD4+ cells from the buffy coats of the healthy controls. The Gentra Puregene Cell and Tissue kit was used to extract genomic DNA, and a Qubit 2.0 fluorometer was used to measure the amount of genomic DNA.

The specimen was CD4+ T cells from blood buffy coats. This clonotype was sampled from a human donor in good health. The sequence is built from TRBV18 and TRBJ1-2; no D gene is confidently identified. At the DNA level, the sequence is TGTGCCAGCTCACCAGAACGGGACTATGGCTACACCTTC. Translated, this gives CASSPERDYGYTF.